One sample yielded the 30 T cell receptor beta chains listed below, sequenced in a study of control samples from healthy donors and cancer patients. TCRdb's copy holds only in-frame clones and misses some; the assay was immunoSEQ multiplex PCR. In the table there are 150,000 to 200,000 clones, 88% of which are singletons. The material sequenced was blood. These receptors were obtained from a woman aged 25 to 39 in good health.

This rearrangement joins TRBV29-1 to TRBJ2-7, with D tentatively TRBD1 (5 bases). CDR3 size: 13 residues. With 7 bases removed from V and 3 bases from J, the gap between germline ends came to 16 bases. The germline gives CDR1 SQVTM, CDR2 ANQGSEA. In DNA, the CDR3 is TGCAGCGGTGATGAAGGGGATGGCTACGAGCAGTACGTC. This gives the protein CSGDEGDGYEQYV.

This sequence joins TRBV4-2 and TRBJ2-7; D remains unclear. Germline V gene sequence: CDR1 LGHNA, CDR2 YNFKEQ. The CDR3 is 16 amino acids. V shed 2 bases and J shed 2 bases, with 16 bases lying between them. The CDR3 is CASSQRLGAAAYEQYF. The CDR3 DNA reads as TGTGCCAGCAGCCAACGCTTAGGCGCGGCCGCCTACGAGCAGTACTTC.

Only a few counts were recorded for this clone. The chain joins TRBV5-1 to TRBJ2-1, with TRBD2 matching 7 bases. The CDR3 has 16 amino acids. Unmatched junction bases numbered 10, after V lost 1 base and J lost 6 bases. The germline V gene encodes CDR1 SGHRS and CDR2 YFSETQ. The CDR3 is CASSLIFSGVGNEQFF. CDR3 coding DNA: TGCGCCAGCAGCTTGATCTTCAGCGGGGTGGGCAATGAGCAGTTCTTC.

CDR3: CASSTGPQSHQPQHF. CDR3 nucleotide sequence: TGTGCCAGTAGTACCGGGCCCCAGAGCCATCAGCCCCAGCATTTT. The chain uses TRBV19 and TRBJ1-5; D remains unclear. V lost 4 bases and J 5 bases, leaving 15 bases between the germline ends. CDR1 LNHDA and CDR2 SQIVND come from the germline V gene (reference sequence). The CDR3 runs to 15 residues.

To note about this clone: The sample holds other DNA sequences that translate to the same CDR3. CDR3 amino acids: CASSGGGTAGYEQYF. CDR3 coding DNA: TGTGCCAGCAGTGGGGGGGGGACAGCGGGGTACGAGCAGTACTTC. The rearrangement joins TRBV9 to TRBJ2-7, with D possibly being TRBD1 or TRBD2 (7 bases each). V dropped 5 bases and J dropped 4 bases, with 19 bases sitting between them. CDR3 size: 15 residues. Germline V gene data show CDR1 as SGDLS and CDR2 as YYNGEE.

This chain connects TRBV28 to TRBJ2-3; a possible D gene is TRBD1 (6 bases). The V gene lost 3 bases and the J gene lost 0 bases, with 10 bases spanning the gap. Germline CDR1 reads MDHEN; CDR2 reads SYDVKM. The CDR3 runs 15 residues. In DNA form, the CDR3 reads TGTGCCAGCAGTTTGGGGCAGGGGAGCACAGATACGCAGTATTTT. Its protein product is CASSLGQGSTDTQYF.

This clone was found a few times. The chain employs TRBV2 and TRBJ2-2, with D tentatively TRBD1 or TRBD2 (5 bases each). The CDR3 is made up of 13 amino acids. V was cut by 4 bases and J by 7 bases, with 10 bases left in between. Germline lookup yields CDR1 SNHLY and CDR2 FYNNEI. CDR3 bases: TGTGCCAGCAGTGCGGGACGCCTCGGGGAGCTGTTTTTT. It specifies CASSAGRLGELFF. Complete variable domain (other parts from reference TRBV2 and TRBJ2-2): EPEVTQTPSHQVTQMGQEVILRCVPISNHLYFYWYRQILGQKVEFLVSFYNNEISEKSEIFDDQFSVERPDGSNFTLKIRSTKLEDSAMYFCASSAGRLGELFFGEGSRLTVL.

The gene calls are TRBV2 and TRBJ1-6; D may be TRBD1 (6 bases). V shed 8 bases and J shed 10 bases, with 18 bases lying between them. The CDR3 runs to 14 residues. Germline V gives CDR1 SNHLY, CDR2 FYNNEI. The CDR3 here is CASGRQAESSPLHF. CDR3 nucleotide sequence: TGTGCCAGCGGAAGACAGGCGGAGTCCTCACCCCTCCACTTT.

This chain joins TRBV19 and TRBJ1-5; D is unresolved. The V gene's germline CDR1 is LNHDA and CDR2 SQIVND (reference sequence). Trimming cost V 6 bases and J 4 bases, with 13 bases left between them. CDR3 length: 14 amino acids. As DNA, the CDR3 is TGTGCCAGTAGGAACCGGGCCGAAAATCAGCCCCAGCATTTT. Its translation is CASRNRAENQPQHF.

CDR3 DNA sequence: TGCGCCAGCAGCCAAGGGGAGGGGGTATACTACGAGCAGTACTTC. Protein sequence: CASSQGEGVYYEQYF. The chain couples TRBV4-1 to TRBJ2-7; D is possibly TRBD2 (7 bases). This CDR3 comprises 15 residues. The germline gives CDR1 MGHRA, CDR2 YSYEKL. Trimming took 1 base from V and 3 from J, leaving 13 bases between them.

This chain uses TRBV27 with TRBJ2-5; D unclear. V was shortened by 0 bases and J by 5 bases, with 10 bases between the two germline ends. The germline V gene has CDR1 MNHEY and CDR2 SMNVEV (reference sequence). The CDR3 has 14 residues. The CDR3: CASSLSYGRETQYF. The DNA for the CDR3 is TGTGCCAGCAGTTTATCATACGGGCGGGAGACCCAGTACTTC.

This clone was detected only once. The chain carries TRBV9 and TRBJ2-2, with 13 bases fitting TRBD2. The CDR3 contains 14 residues. Germline loops: CDR1 SGDLS, CDR2 YYNGEE. Losses at the gene ends were 7 bases for V and 5 bases for J; bases not matched to a gene: 2. The CDR3 protein is CASGGLAGTGELFF. In nucleotides, the CDR3 is TGTGCCAGCGGGGGACTAGCGGGAACCGGGGAGCTGTTTTTT.

The chain combines TRBV5-4 with TRBJ2-3, with D maybe TRBD2 (5 bases). Per the germline V gene, CDR1 is SGHNT and CDR2 is YYREEE (reference sequence). V lost 4 bases and J 6 bases, leaving 9 bases between the germline ends. This CDR3 comprises 12 residues. The CDR3: CASSTSPDTQYF. The CDR3 region has the DNA TGTGCCAGCAGCACTAGTCCGGATACGCAGTATTTT.

This chain links TRBV6-4 with TRBJ2-1; 11 bases line up with TRBD2. Germline V lookup: CDR1 MRHNA, CDR2 SNTAGT. V shed 5 bases, J shed 7 bases, and the junction held 10 bases outside the gene matches. The CDR3 spans 16 residues. The DNA for the CDR3 is TGTGCCAGCAGTCCAGTTAGCGGGGGGGCTGGAAATGAGCAGTTCTTC. Its protein is CASSPVSGGAGNEQFF.

In its sample, this clone was seen once. This sequence joins TRBV28 and TRBJ2-5; TRBD1 aligns across 9 bases. J lost 1 base, V lost 6 bases, and 9 bases had no gene match. Germline V CDR1 and CDR2: MDHEN, SYDVKM. This CDR3 spans 16 amino acids. CDR3 DNA sequence: TGTGCCAGCAGCGGATCCGGGACAGGGTCCCAAGAGACCCAGTACTTC. Protein product: CASSGSGTGSQETQYF.

The chain employs TRBV27 and TRBJ2-7, with a possible D match to TRBD2 (5 bases). Germline CDR1 reads MNHEY; CDR2 reads SMNVEV (reference sequence). This CDR3 has 15 amino acids. Between the trimmed V and J ends, which lost 4 bases and 6 bases, there was a span of 19 bases. This CDR3 reads CASSSPSAGVAEQYF. CDR3 in DNA: TGTGCCAGCAGTTCCCCCTCCGCGGGTGTCGCCGAGCAGTACTTC.

The chain has TRBV6-5 and TRBJ1-5; maybe TRBD1 (6 bases). Germline loops: CDR1 MNHEY, CDR2 SVGAGI. The CDR3 is made up of 13 amino acids. V lost 6 bases and J lost 2, with 8 bases in between. CDR3 in amino acids: CASSGGGNQPQHF. The CDR3 DNA sequence: TGTGCCAGCAGCGGGGGCGGCAATCAGCCCCAGCATTTT.

This clone was observed a few times. This rearrangement joins TRBV2 to TRBJ2-3; 9 nucleotides align to TRBD2. The CDR3 runs to 13 residues. Germline values: CDR1 SNHLY, CDR2 FYNNEI. J lost 9 bases, V lost 6 bases, and 7 bases had no gene match. The CDR3 sequence is CASREFSGGTQYF. The CDR3 bases are TGTGCCAGCAGGGAGTTTAGCGGGGGAACGCAGTATTTT.

The rearrangement links TRBV5-1 to TRBJ1-6; 11 bases are a match to TRBD1. CDR3 length equals 15 residues. The germline V gene has CDR1 SGHRS and CDR2 YFSETQ. Unmatched junction bases numbered 5, after V lost 3 bases and J lost 9 bases. CDR3 sequence (DNA): TGCGCCAGCAGCTACCGGGGACAGGGGGGTTCACCCCTCCACTTT. Encoded protein: CASSYRGQGGSPLHF.

The rearrangement uses TRBV5-1 and TRBJ2-5; TRBD2 matches 10 bases. With the DNA end fitting TRBJ2-7 better, the J assignment may be wrong. The CDR3 length is 14 residues. Germline values: CDR1 SGHRS, CDR2 YFSETQ. In nucleotides, the CDR3 is TGCGCCAGCAGCTTGCCTAGCGGGAGAAACGAGCAGTACTTC. Its translation: CASSLPSGRNEQYF.

The genes are TRBV2 and TRBJ1-4; D is possibly TRBD1 (6 bases). Germline V lookup: CDR1 SNHLY, CDR2 FYNNEI. V gave up 6 bases and J gave up 10 bases, with 18 bases separating them. The CDR3 loop spans 14 amino acids. CDR3 amino acids: CASRGGTSGGKLFF. The CDR3 nucleotides read TGTGCCAGCAGAGGGGGAACTTCTGGAGGAAAACTGTTTTTT.

The chain joins TRBV25-1 to TRBJ2-7; 7 bases match TRBD1. J gave up 2 bases and V 3 bases, and 10 bases lay outside the gene matches. The CDR3 contains 16 residues. Per germline, CDR1 MGHDK and CDR2 SYGVNS. CDR3 nucleotide sequence: TGTGCCAGCAGTGATTCCACGGACAGGCCTACCTACGAGCAGTACTTC. It codes for CASSDSTDRPTYEQYF.

J is TRBJ2-3 and V is TRBV19; the D gene is possibly TRBD2 (5 bases). The V gene's germline CDR1 is LNHDA and CDR2 SQIVND (reference sequence). The CDR3 has 14 residues. V shed 7 bases and J shed 3 bases, with 14 bases lying between them. The CDR3 region is CASTAGPATDTQYF. CDR3 bases: TGTGCCAGTACCGCGGGCCCCGCGACAGATACGCAGTATTTT. The full variable domain, completed using reference TRBV19 and TRBJ2-3, is DGGITQSPKYLFRKEGQNVTLSCEQNLNHDAMYWYRQDPGQGLRLIYYSQIVNDFQKGDIAEGYSVSREKKESFPLTVTSAQKNPTAFYLCASTAGPATDTQYFGPGTRLTVL.

The CDR3, as DNA: TGCGCCAGCAGCCCCGGGGACGCTGGAAACACCATATATTTT. It yields the protein CASSPGDAGNTIYF. The J gene is TRBJ1-3, the V gene TRBV5-1; tentatively, D is TRBD1 (5 bases). The germline gives CDR1 SGHRS, CDR2 YFSETQ. The CDR3 sequence is 14 residues long. V shed 4 bases and J shed 2 bases, with 10 bases lying between them.

Note on this clone: At one end, the junction sequence differs from germline, possibly due to a read error. This chain connects TRBV7-9 to TRBJ2-2; possibly TRBD1 or TRBD2 for D (5 bases each). CDR3 length: 12 amino acids. Germline V gene lookup returns CDR1 SEHNR and CDR2 FQNEAQ (reference sequence). As DNA, the CDR3 is TGTGCCAGCAGCTTGAGGGGCGGGCAGCTGTTTTTT. Its translation is CASSLRGGQLFF. The variable domain in full, with the rest retrieved from reference TRBV7-9 and TRBJ2-2, is DTGVSQNPRHKITKRGQNVTFRCDPISEHNRLYWYRQTLGQGPEFLTYFQNEAQLEKSRLLSDRFSAERPKGSFSTLEIQRTEQGDSAMYLCASSLRGGQLFFGEGSRLTVL.

This rearrangement joins TRBV19 to TRBJ1-5; 7 bases are a match to TRBD1. CDR1 LNHDA and CDR2 SQIVND come from the germline V gene (reference sequence). The CDR3 loop spans 14 amino acids. Trimming at V came to 7 bases and at J to 3 bases, leaving 6 bases not matched to a gene. The CDR3 DNA sequence: TGTGCCAGTAACAGGGGAGGGGACAATCAGCCCCAGCATTTT. Its protein product is CASNRGGDNQPQHF.

The chain uses TRBV3-1 (or the pseudogene TRBV3-2) and TRBJ1-1; the D gene is possibly TRBD1 (5 bases). This CDR3 has 16 residues. CDR1 and CDR2 (germline): LGHDT, YNNKEL (reference sequence). V was clipped by 2 bases and J by 0 bases, with 13 bases between them. CDR3 coding DNA: TGTGCCAGCAGCCAATATTTTGACAGCTTGAACACTGAAGCTTTCTTT. This codes for CASSQYFDSLNTEAFF.

This rearrangement joins TRBV25-1 to TRBJ2-3; D gene ambiguous. The CDR3 has 14 residues. Looked up from germline, CDR1 is MGHDK and CDR2 is SYGVNS. Trimming removed 4 bases from V and 3 bases from J, with 11 bases in between. The CDR3 nucleotides are TGTGCCAGCAGTGGCCCATATGAAACAGATACGCAGTATTTT. This sequence encodes CASSGPYETDTQYF.

This chain uses TRBV2 with TRBJ2-7; no reliable D call. V was pared by 2 bases and J by 1 base, with 12 bases between. This CDR3 has 15 amino acids. Germline V gives CDR1 SNHLY, CDR2 FYNNEI. This CDR3 is CASSELGLGSYEQYV. The DNA for the CDR3 is TGTGCCAGCAGTGAATTGGGGTTGGGATCCTACGAGCAGTACGTC.

The chain carries TRBV7-9 and TRBJ1-1; TRBD1 is a possible D gene (6 bases). Germline lookup yields CDR1 SEHNR and CDR2 FQNEAQ (reference sequence). This CDR3 is built from 12 residues. V was trimmed by 5 bases and J by 9 bases, leaving 13 bases between them. CDR3 nucleotides: TGTGCCAGCAGCCTCGACAGGAAGAAAGCTTTCTTT. It specifies CASSLDRKKAFF.